These 26 T cell receptor beta chains came from one sample sequenced in a study of T cell responses to AZD1222 COVID-19 vaccine. The repertoire was sequenced with immunoSEQ multiplex PCR; TCRdb's copy has only in-frame clones and lacks some. The data show some 84,000 clones, with 70% to 90% seen just once and around an eighth held by the top ten. This material consisted of peripheral blood, taken 28 days after the second AZD1222 dose. These receptors were collected from an adult who received the AZD1222 COVID-19 vaccine.

The chain links TRBV9 to TRBJ2-7; TRBD2 agrees at 9 bases. The CDR3 has 15 residues. J lost 6 bases, V lost 4 bases, and 11 bases had no gene match. Germline lookup yields CDR1 SGDLS and CDR2 YYNGEE. The CDR3 bases are TGTGCCAGCAGCCCTATAGCGGGAGCCCCTCTCGAGCAGTACTTC. Its translation is CASSPIAGAPLEQYF.

J is TRBJ1-4 and V is TRBV24-1; 8 bases fit TRBD1. Germline CDR1 is KGHDR and CDR2 is SFDVKD. V lost 7 bases, J lost 8 bases, and 8 bases stayed unmatched. The CDR3 extends over 14 amino acids. DNA of the CDR3: TGTGCCACCAGCCAGACAGGGGAGGGAGAAAAACTGTTTTTT. Its translation is CATSQTGEGEKLFF.

This sequence joins TRBV18 and TRBJ1-3; D may be TRBD1 (5 bases). Trimming stripped 8 bases from V and 0 bases from J, with 20 bases between. Germline V CDR1 and CDR2: KGHSH, LQKENI. CDR3 size: 17 residues. CDR3 loop: CASVTTDLINSGNTIYF. The CDR3 DNA reads as TGTGCCAGCGTAACGACAGACTTAATCAACTCTGGAAACACCATATATTTT.

The rearrangement links TRBV4-1 to TRBJ2-2; 7 nucleotides align to TRBD1. The J segment lost 3 bases and the V segment lost 4 bases, leaving 5 bases of the junction unmatched. Germline V gene lookup returns CDR1 MGHRA and CDR2 YSYEKL. The CDR3 is 15 amino acids. This chain's CDR3 is CASSPIDRDTGELFF. The CDR3 nucleotides read TGCGCCAGCAGCCCGATCGACAGGGACACCGGGGAGCTGTTTTTT.

The chain uses TRBV24-1 and TRBJ2-2; 12 bases map to TRBD1. CDR1 and CDR2 from the germline V gene are KGHDR and SFDVKD. The CDR3 sequence is 17 residues long. V shed 3 bases, J shed 5 bases, and the junction held 6 bases outside the gene matches. CDR3 nucleotides: TGTGCCACCAGTGATCCCGGGACAGGGGGCTTTACCGGGGAGCTGTTTTTT. It is translated as CATSDPGTGGFTGELFF.

This clone was observed a single time. The chain has TRBV7-2 and TRBJ1-2; D remains ambiguous. CDR1 and CDR2 from the germline V gene are SGHTA and FQGNSA. CDR3 length: 13 residues. Trimming pared 1 base from V and 4 bases from J, leaving 7 bases between. CDR3 protein: CASSLDGSYGYTF. The DNA for the CDR3 is TGTGCCAGCAGCTTAGATGGTAGCTATGGCTACACCTTC. Full variable domain (outside the CDR3, taken from reference TRBV7-2 and TRBJ1-2): GAGVSQSPSNKVTEKGKDVELRCDPISGHTALYWYRQSLGQGLEFLIYFQGNSAPDKSGLPSDRFSAERTGGSVSTLTIQRTQQEDSAVYLCASSLDGSYGYTFGSGTRLTVV.

CDR3 nucleotides: TGTGCCAGCAGCCTATTATTCTCTGAGAACACCGGGGAGCTGTTTTTT. Translating it yields CASSLLFSENTGELFF. The chain employs TRBV7-9 and TRBJ2-2; D is unresolved. From germline, CDR1 is SEHNR and CDR2 FQNEAQ (reference sequence). Trimming stripped 5 bases from V and 1 base from J, with 14 bases between. This CDR3 contains 16 residues.

The V gene is TRBV20-1, the J gene TRBJ2-1, with D possibly matching TRBD2 (6 bases). The V gene lost 3 bases and the J gene lost 4 bases, with 16 bases spanning the gap. Germline V lookup: CDR1 DFQATT, CDR2 SNEGSKA (reference sequence). The CDR3 loop spans 15 amino acids. The CDR3 DNA reads as TGCAGTGCTAGTGGAAAAGGGACTGTTTACAATGAGCAGTTCTTC. Its protein product is CSASGKGTVYNEQFF.

The chain carries TRBV28 and TRBJ1-2, with D unresolved. Germline V gene data show CDR1 as MDHEN and CDR2 as SYDVKM. Trimming took 6 bases from V and 8 from J, leaving 16 bases between them. The CDR3 contains 13 residues. The CDR3 loop reads CASRGGTIGGYTF. The CDR3 DNA is TGTGCCAGCAGGGGTGGAACGATCGGGGGCTACACCTTC.

The chain recombines TRBV27 with TRBJ1-1, with 7 bases fitting TRBD1. The CDR3 loop spans 13 amino acids. J gave up 8 bases and V 4 bases, and 7 bases lay outside the gene matches. CDR1 and CDR2 from the germline V gene are MNHEY and SMNVEV (reference sequence). The CDR3: CASSSRQGGEAFF. As DNA, the CDR3 is TGTGCCAGCAGTTCCCGACAGGGCGGCGAAGCTTTCTTT.

The rearrangement uses TRBV19 and TRBJ1-6, with 9 nucleotides matching TRBD1. From germline, CDR1 is LNHDA and CDR2 SQIVND (reference sequence). Trimming at V came to 8 bases and at J to 9 bases, leaving 5 bases not matched to a gene. The length of the CDR3 is 13 residues. CDR3 nucleotide sequence: TGTGCCAGTCGTTTGGGACAGGGTTCACCCCTCCACTTT. It translates to CASRLGQGSPLHF.

The table lists this clone with a count of one. CDR3 sequence: CASSLADSSNTEAFF. In nucleotides, the CDR3 is TGTGCCAGCTCCCTAGCCGACAGTTCGAACACTGAAGCTTTCTTT. The V gene is TRBV18, the J gene TRBJ1-1, with D possibly being TRBD1 (5 bases). This CDR3 spans 15 amino acids. Germline values: CDR1 KGHSH, CDR2 LQKENI. V gave up 6 bases and J gave up 1 base, with 15 bases separating them. The full variable domain, its missing parts supplied by reference TRBV18 and TRBJ1-1, is NAGVMQNPRHLVRRRGQEARLRCSPMKGHSHVYWYRQLPEEGLKFMVYLQKENIIDESGMPKERFSAEFPKEGPSILRIQQVVRGDSAAYFCASSLADSSNTEAFFGQGTRLTVV.

The CDR3 is CASSLQGWNTEAFF. In DNA form, the CDR3 reads TGTGCCAGCAGCTTACAGGGTTGGAACACTGAAGCTTTCTTT. The V call is TRBV7-8, the J call TRBJ1-1; tentative D call: TRBD1 (5 bases). The CDR3 spans 14 residues. The ends were cut back, 2 bases at V and 1 base at J, with 8 bases in the middle. Germline-derived CDR1 and CDR2 are SGHVS and FQNEAQ. Combining the CDR3 with reference TRBV7-8 and TRBJ1-1 gives the whole variable domain GAGVSQSPRYKVAKRGQDVALRCDPISGHVSLFWYQQALGQGPEFLTYFQNEAQLDKSGLPSDRFFAERPEGSVSTLKIQRTQQEDSAVYLCASSLQGWNTEAFFGQGTRLTVV.

This clone was seen only once. The V and J genes are TRBV5-1 and TRBJ1-1, with D unclear. Trimming left V 5 bases short and J 5 bases short, with 13 bases between. This CDR3 comprises 13 residues. Germline V gives CDR1 SGHRS, CDR2 YFSETQ. The CDR3 DNA follows: TGCGCCAGCAGTAGAAAGGAGCGGACTGAAGCTTTCTTT. This sequence encodes CASSRKERTEAFF.

The table lists this clone with a count of one. Additional DNA sequences in this sample encode the identical CDR3. The V call is TRBV7-2, the J call TRBJ1-2, with D perhaps TRBD1 (5 bases). CDR3 length equals 14 residues. V was shortened by 4 bases and J by 4 bases, with 13 bases between the two germline ends. Germline CDR1 is SGHTA and CDR2 is FQGNSA. CDR3 protein: CASSSSGGSYGYTF. The DNA for the CDR3 is TGTGCCAGCAGCTCCTCTGGGGGGTCCTATGGCTACACCTTC.

On this clone: At one boundary the junction diverges from the germline segment, which might be a read error. The sample has other DNA sequences that encode this CDR3 too. The chain joins TRBV28 to TRBJ1-2; 7 bases map to TRBD1. The CDR3 has 15 amino acids. In germline, CDR1 is MDHEN, CDR2 SYDVKM. Here the CDR3 DNA reads TGTGCCAGCAAATCCCGGTTAGGGGGCGTCTATGGCTACACCTTT. Protein: CASKSRLGGVYGYTF.

The rearrangement joins TRBV6-5 to TRBJ2-3, with a tentative D call TRBD1 (5 bases). The length of the CDR3 is 14 residues. Deletions cut 2 bases from V and 0 bases from J, with 6 bases between. Germline V gives CDR1 MNHEY, CDR2 SVGAGI. The CDR3 bases are TGTGCCAGCAGTTACCGGACAAGCACAGATACGCAGTATTTT. Its translation is CASSYRTSTDTQYF.

The chain combines TRBV10-2 with TRBJ2-7; 7 bases agree with TRBD2. The CDR3 loop spans 12 amino acids. The trim removed 6 bases at V and 7 bases at J, leaving 6 bases unmatched. Germline CDR1 reads WSHSY; CDR2 reads SAAADI. CDR3 DNA sequence: TGCGCCAGCAGCCCTATGCGGGGGGAGCAGTACGTC. It codes for CASSPMRGEQYV.

This clone was observed once. J is TRBJ2-7 and V is TRBV4-3; D may be TRBD2 (5 bases). Trimming removed 4 bases from V and 5 bases from J, with 6 bases in between. The CDR3 sequence is 11 residues long. Germline loops: CDR1 LGHNA, CDR2 YSLEER. The CDR3 sequence: CASSPRDEQYV. The CDR3 nucleotides are TGCGCCAGCAGCCCGAGGGACGAGCAGTACGTC.

This rearrangement joins TRBV11-3 to TRBJ2-2, with D perhaps matching TRBD1 (6 bases). Germline values: CDR1 SGHNT, CDR2 YENEEA. With 5 bases removed from V and 9 bases from J, the gap between germline ends came to 13 bases. There are 13 residues in the CDR3. CDR3 nucleotide sequence: TGTGCCAGCAGCGCCAGGGGAATCCGGGAGCTGTTTTTT. Translating it yields CASSARGIRELFF.

This chain connects TRBV2 to TRBJ1-5; 8 positions match TRBD1. The V gene's germline CDR1 is SNHLY and CDR2 FYNNEI. J gave up 4 bases and V 6 bases, and 8 bases lay outside the gene matches. The CDR3 spans 15 residues. The CDR3 DNA is TGTGCCAGCAGCGGGGACAGGCTGAAAAATCAGCCCCAGCATTTT. Encoded protein: CASSGDRLKNQPQHF.

This clone showed up just a few times. The chain carries TRBV7-2 and TRBJ2-7; D is uncertain. Per the germline V gene, CDR1 is SGHTA and CDR2 is FQGNSA. V lost 3 bases and J lost 2, with 14 bases in between. The length of the CDR3 is 15 residues. CDR3 amino acids: CASSLALDGPYEQYF. CDR3 nucleotide sequence: TGTGCCAGCAGCTTGGCTCTGGACGGCCCCTACGAGCAGTACTTC. The full variable domain, with the rest looked up from reference TRBV7-2 and TRBJ2-7, is GAGVSQSPSNKVTEKGKDVELRCDPISGHTALYWYRQSLGQGLEFLIYFQGNSAPDKSGLPSDRFSAERTGGSVSTLTIQRTQQEDSAVYLCASSLALDGPYEQYFGPGTRLTVT.

This sequence joins TRBV25-1 and TRBJ2-1; D is possibly TRBD1 or TRBD2 (5 bases each). The germline CDR1 and CDR2 sequences are MGHDK and SYGVNS. Trimming left V 2 bases short and J 8 bases short, with 16 bases between. The CDR3 contains 15 residues. CDR3 sequence: CASSEGTGPRDEQFF. The DNA for the CDR3 is TGTGCCAGCAGTGAAGGGACGGGGCCCCGGGATGAGCAGTTCTTC.

The V call is TRBV29-1, the J call TRBJ2-7; 10 bases are a match to TRBD2. V lost 4 bases to trimming and J lost 6 bases; unmatched junction nucleotides: 6. The CDR3 contains 13 residues. Germline V gene sequence: CDR1 SQVTM, CDR2 ANQGSEA. The chain's CDR3 is CSVASGRGSEQYF. CDR3 DNA: TGCAGCGTTGCGAGCGGGAGGGGAAGCGAGCAGTACTTC.

V and J are TRBV11-3 and TRBJ1-4; 9 nucleotides line up with TRBD1. After removal of 4 bases from V and 5 bases from J, the junction contained 8 bases not matched to a gene. The CDR3 runs 16 residues. The germline V gene encodes CDR1 SGHNT and CDR2 YENEEA. The chain's CDR3 is CASSSGRTGENEKLFF. CDR3 nucleotide sequence: TGTGCCAGCAGCTCCGGTCGGACAGGGGAAAATGAAAAACTGTTTTTT.

V usage is TRBV9 and J usage is TRBJ1-6; tentatively, D is TRBD1 (6 bases). The CDR3 spans 15 residues. Germline CDR1 and CDR2: SGDLS and YYNGEE. The V end was cut by 3 bases, the J end by 9 bases, with 16 bases between. The CDR3 region has the DNA TGTGCCAGCAGCGAGGGGGACCTCCCGGGTTCACCCCTCCACTTT. Translating gives CASSEGDLPGSPLHF.